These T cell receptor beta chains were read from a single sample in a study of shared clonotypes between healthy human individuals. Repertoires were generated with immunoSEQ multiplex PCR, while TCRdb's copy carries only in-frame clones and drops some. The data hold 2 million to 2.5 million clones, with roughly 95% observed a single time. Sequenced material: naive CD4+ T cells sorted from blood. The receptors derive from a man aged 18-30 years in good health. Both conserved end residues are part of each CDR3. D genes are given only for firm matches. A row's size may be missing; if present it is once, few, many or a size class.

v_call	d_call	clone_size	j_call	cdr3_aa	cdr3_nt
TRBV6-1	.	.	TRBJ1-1	CASSSRDAAFF	TGTGCCAGCAGTTCCAGGGACGCAGCTTTCTTT
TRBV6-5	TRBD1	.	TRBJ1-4	CASSGTANEKLFF	TGTGCCAGCTCCGGGACAGCTAATGAAAAACTGTTTTTT
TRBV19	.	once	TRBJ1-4	CASSIDERIGEKLFF	TGTGCCAGTAGTATAGATGAGAGGATAGGTGAAAAACTGTTTTTT
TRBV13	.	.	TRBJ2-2	CASSPPGSGVTGELFF	TGTGCCAGCAGCCCCCCCGGGAGCGGCGTCACCGGGGAGCTGTTTTTT
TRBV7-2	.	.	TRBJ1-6	CASSSDPNSPLHF	TGTGCCAGCAGCTCCGACCCAAATTCACCCCTCCACTTT
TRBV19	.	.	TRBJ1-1	CASSRQGPTEAFF	TGTGCCAGTAGTCGGCAGGGCCCCACTGAAGCTTTCTTT
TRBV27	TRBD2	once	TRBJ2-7	CASSLNGGAYEQYF	TGTGCCAGCAGTTTAAACGGGGGGGCCTACGAGCAGTACTTC
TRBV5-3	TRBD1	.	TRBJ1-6	CARRSDRDHSSYNSPLHF	TGTGCCAGAAGATCTGACAGGGACCACAGCTCCTATAATTCACCCCTCCACTTT
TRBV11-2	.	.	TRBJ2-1	CASSLVGIRPLEQFF	TGTGCCAGCAGCTTAGTTGGGATCAGGCCCCTTGAGCAGTTCTTC
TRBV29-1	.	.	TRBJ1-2	CSVELFGGAANYGYTF	TGCAGCGTTGAACTTTTTGGGGGGGCGGCCAACTATGGCTACACCTTC
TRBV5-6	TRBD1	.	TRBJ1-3	CASSSTGVSGNTIYF	TGTGCCAGCAGCTCTACAGGGGTCTCTGGAAACACCATATATTTT
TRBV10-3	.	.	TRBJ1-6	CAISLRDTDSPLHF	TGTGCCATCAGTCTCCGGGACACAGATTCACCCCTCCACTTT
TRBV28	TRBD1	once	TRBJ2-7	CASSFDRGLTYEQYF	TGTGCCAGCAGTTTCGACAGGGGGCTCACCTACGAGCAGTACTTC
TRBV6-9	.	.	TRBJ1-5	CASTRIRSNQPQHF	TGTGCCAGCACCCGTATCAGGAGCAATCAGCCCCAGCATTTT
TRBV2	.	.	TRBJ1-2	CASSEDSWGYGYTF	TGTGCCAGCAGTGAAGACAGCTGGGGGTATGGCTACACCTTC
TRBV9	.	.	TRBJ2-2	CASSVGTGPDREAGELFF	TGTGCCAGCAGCGTAGGAACAGGGCCTGACCGGGAAGCCGGGGAGCTGTTTTTT
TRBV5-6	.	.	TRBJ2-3	CASSPERRDTQYF	TGTGCCAGCAGCCCCGAAAGGAGAGATACGCAGTATTTT
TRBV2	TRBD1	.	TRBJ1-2	CASSRDRGIPHYGYTF	TGTGCCAGCAGTCGGGACAGGGGAATACCCCACTATGGCTACACCTTC
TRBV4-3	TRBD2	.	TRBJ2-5	CASSPSGRGQETQYF	TGCGCCAGCAGCCCTAGCGGGAGGGGGCAAGAGACCCAGTACTTC
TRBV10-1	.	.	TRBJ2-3	CAKWDPGRLDTQYF	TGCGCCAAATGGGACCCCGGGCGGTTAGATACGCAGTATTTT
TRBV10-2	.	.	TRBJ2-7	CASSDSRRGALREQYF	TGCGCCAGCAGTGACTCCCGCCGGGGGGCCCTGAGGGAGCAGTACTTC
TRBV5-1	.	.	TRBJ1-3	CASSSGEGSIYF	TGCGCCAGCAGCTCGGGGGAAGGATCCATATATTTT
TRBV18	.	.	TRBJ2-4	CASSPDRVIQYF	TGTGCCAGCTCACCGGACAGAGTCATTCAGTACTTC
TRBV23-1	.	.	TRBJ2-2	CASSQSSAKYRSPTRVGELFF	TGCGCCAGCAGTCAATCTAGCGCTAAATATCGATCCCCAACACGGGTCGGGGAGCTGTTTTTT
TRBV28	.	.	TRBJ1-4	CASTAGTKTLRGEKLFF	TGTGCCAGCACCGCCGGGACAAAAACACTGCGAGGAGAAAAACTGTTTTTT
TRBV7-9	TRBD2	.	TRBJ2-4	CASSSGDGGGVRNIQYF	TGTGCCAGCAGCTCCGGAGACGGCGGGGGGGTCCGGAACATTCAGTACTTC
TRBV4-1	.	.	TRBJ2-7	CASSQADPPYEQYF	TGCGCCAGCAGCCAAGCTGATCCCCCCTACGAGCAGTACTTC
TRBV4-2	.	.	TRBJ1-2	CASSQDAASSNYGYTF	TGTGCCAGCAGCCAAGATGCAGCCAGCTCGAACTATGGCTACACCTTC
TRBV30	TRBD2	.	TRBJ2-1	CAWSAGTSGNEQFF	TGTGCCTGGAGTGCCGGGACTAGCGGGAATGAGCAGTTCTTC
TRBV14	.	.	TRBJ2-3	CASSHLGRSTDTQYF	TGTGCCAGCAGCCATTTGGGCCGCAGCACAGATACGCAGTATTTT
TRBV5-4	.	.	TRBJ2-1	CASSLANTALWSDEQFF	TGTGCCAGCAGCTTGGCAAACACAGCGCTTTGGTCAGATGAGCAGTTCTTC
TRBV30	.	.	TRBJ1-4	CAWSGRRREKLFF	TGTGCCTGGAGCGGCCGTCGTCGGGAAAAACTGTTTTTT
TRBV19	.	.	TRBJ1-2	CASSISHGGYGYTF	TGTGCCAGTAGTATTAGTCATGGGGGCTATGGCTACACCTTC
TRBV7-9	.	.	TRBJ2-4	CASSSSVGLPSKNIQYF	TGTGCCAGCAGCTCTAGTGTGGGCTTGCCCTCCAAAAACATTCAGTACTTC
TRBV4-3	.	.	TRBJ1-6	CASRQSSYNSPLHF	TGCGCCAGCAGACAGAGCTCCTATAATTCACCCCTCCACTTT
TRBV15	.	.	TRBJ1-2	CATSRVFRNYGYTF	TGTGCCACCAGCAGAGTATTTCGGAACTATGGCTACACCTTC
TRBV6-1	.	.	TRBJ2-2	CASSAAEGVWLFF	TGTGCCAGCAGTGCCGCGGAGGGGGTATGGCTGTTTTTT
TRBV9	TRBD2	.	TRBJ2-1	CASSSTSGRRNEQFF	TGTGCCAGCAGCTCCACTAGCGGGAGACGGAATGAGCAGTTCTTC
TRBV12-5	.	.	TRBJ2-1	CASGLGVPYNEQFF	TGTGCTAGTGGTTTGGGGGTCCCCTACAATGAGCAGTTCTTC
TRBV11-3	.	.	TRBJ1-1	CASSFGPNTEAFF	TGTGCCAGCAGCTTCGGTCCCAACACTGAAGCTTTCTTT
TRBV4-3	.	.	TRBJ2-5	CASSQDYGRTETQYF	TGCGCCAGCAGCCAAGATTACGGGAGAACTGAGACCCAGTACTTC